Listed below are T cell receptor beta chains from one sample, sequenced in a study of STAT5B mutations in CD4+ large granular lymphocyte leukemia. Some clones are missing from TCRdb's copy, which holds only in-frame ones; the method was immunoSEQ multiplex PCR. The data show 20,000 or so clones, approximately 88% seen once. Material for sequencing was CD4+ T cells from blood buffy coats. Source of these receptors: a human donor in good health. Both conserved end residues are part of each CDR3. D genes are given only for firm matches. Clone size is not always given. Where it is, it says once, few, many or a class for expanded clones.

V gene: TRBV29-1; clone size: once; D gene: TRBD1; J gene: TRBJ2-7; CDR3 DNA: TGCAGCGTTCTCGACAGGGCAGACGAGCAGTACTTC; CDR3 protein: CSVLDRADEQYF
V gene: TRBV30; clone size: -; D gene: TRBD1; J gene: TRBJ1-1; CDR3 DNA: TGTGCCCGAAATCGACAGGGGACTGAAGCTTTCTTT; CDR3 protein: CARNRQGTEAFF
V gene: TRBV7-2; clone size: -; D gene: -; J gene: TRBJ2-3; CDR3 DNA: TGTGCCAGCAGTCCCCTAGGGCGGTTGACAGATACGCAGTATTTT; CDR3 protein: CASSPLGRLTDTQYF
V gene: TRBV6-1; clone size: -; D gene: -; J gene: TRBJ2-3; CDR3 DNA: TGTGCCAGCAGTGAAGCGCCTGGCTTTTATACGCAGTATTTT; CDR3 protein: CASSEAPGFYTQYF
V gene: TRBV5-5; clone size: -; D gene: -; J gene: TRBJ1-5; CDR3 DNA: TGTGCCAGCAGCTGGGGACAAGGCGTCAATCAGCCCCAGCATTTT; CDR3 protein: CASSWGQGVNQPQHF
V gene: TRBV7-9; clone size: once; D gene: -; J gene: TRBJ1-1; CDR3 DNA: TGTGCCAGCAGCTTAGTCCCCAGGGCGAACACTGAAGCTTTCTTT; CDR3 protein: CASSLVPRANTEAFF
V gene: TRBV7-9; clone size: -; D gene: TRBD1; J gene: TRBJ2-3; CDR3 DNA: TGTGCCAGCAGCTTAGGTTCCAGGGGGCGCGGCACAGATACGCAGTATTTT; CDR3 protein: CASSLGSRGRGTDTQYF
V gene: TRBV2; clone size: -; D gene: -; J gene: TRBJ2-5; CDR3 DNA: TGTGCCAGCAGTGAGCCTAGTAGGGAGACCCAGTACTTC; CDR3 protein: CASSEPSRETQYF
V gene: TRBV10-3; clone size: -; D gene: -; J gene: TRBJ2-6; CDR3 DNA: TGTGCCATCAGTGAGGATAGGTCTGGGGCCAACGTCCTGACTTTC; CDR3 protein: CAISEDRSGANVLTF
V gene: TRBV6-5; clone size: -; D gene: -; J gene: TRBJ2-7; CDR3 DNA: TGTGCCACCCGCCCCTTCTCAGAGCCCTCCTACGAGCAGTACTTC; CDR3 protein: CATRPFSEPSYEQYF
V gene: TRBV2; clone size: -; D gene: -; J gene: TRBJ2-5; CDR3 DNA: TGTGCCAGCAGCCAACCAGCCCCGGTGGATACAGAGACCCAGTACTTC; CDR3 protein: CASSQPAPVDTETQYF
V gene: TRBV25-1; clone size: -; D gene: TRBD2; J gene: TRBJ2-1; CDR3 DNA: TGTGCCAGCAGTGGGTCTAGCGGGAGGGTTAAAACTGAGCAGTTCTTC; CDR3 protein: CASSGSSGRVKTEQFF
V gene: TRBV27; clone size: -; D gene: TRBD1; J gene: TRBJ2-5; CDR3 DNA: TGTGCCAGCAGTACAGGGACAGGGGGCGTGGAGACCCAGTACTTC; CDR3 protein: CASSTGTGGVETQYF
V gene: TRBV7-6; clone size: -; D gene: -; J gene: TRBJ2-1; CDR3 DNA: TGTGCCAGCAGCTTAGATCTGAGTGAGCAGTTCTTC; CDR3 protein: CASSLDLSEQFF
V gene: TRBV5-4; clone size: once; D gene: TRBD1; J gene: TRBJ2-2; CDR3 DNA: TGTGCCAGCAGCGGGGACAGGGCTTCCGGGGAGCTGTTTTTT; CDR3 protein: CASSGDRASGELFF
V gene: TRBV10-2; clone size: -; D gene: -; J gene: TRBJ1-1; CDR3 DNA: TGCGCCAGCAGTGGCGTGAACACTGAAGCTTTCTTT; CDR3 protein: CASSGVNTEAFF
V gene: TRBV9; clone size: -; D gene: -; J gene: TRBJ2-2; CDR3 DNA: TGTGCCAGTAACCGGGACACGAACACCGGGGAGCTGTTTTTT; CDR3 protein: CASNRDTNTGELFF
V gene: TRBV7-2; clone size: -; D gene: -; J gene: TRBJ2-3; CDR3 DNA: TGTGCCAGCAGCTTGGGCCTCTTAGCAGGCACAGATACGCAGTATTTT; CDR3 protein: CASSLGLLAGTDTQYF
V gene: TRBV19; clone size: -; D gene: -; J gene: TRBJ2-7; CDR3 DNA: TGTGCGACGGGCCTAGGGAGCTCCTACGAGCAGTACTTC; CDR3 protein: CATGLGSSYEQYF
V gene: TRBV29-1; clone size: -; D gene: TRBD2; J gene: TRBJ2-1; CDR3 DNA: TGCAGCGTGAACCGACTAGCGGGAGATAATGAGCAGTTCTTC; CDR3 protein: CSVNRLAGDNEQFF
V gene: TRBV7-2; clone size: -; D gene: -; J gene: TRBJ2-3; CDR3 DNA: TGTGCCAGCAGCTCCGGACGAGGGGTAGATACGCAGTATTTT; CDR3 protein: CASSSGRGVDTQYF
V gene: TRBV6-6; clone size: few; D gene: -; J gene: TRBJ2-5; CDR3 DNA: TGTGCCAGCAGTGGGGGGGCCGAGACCCAGTACTTC; CDR3 protein: CASSGGAETQYF
V gene: TRBV6-1; clone size: once; D gene: -; J gene: TRBJ2-7; CDR3 DNA: TGTGCCAGCAGTGGTCAGGGAGCTCCCTACGAGCAGTACTTC; CDR3 protein: CASSGQGAPYEQYF
V gene: TRBV30; clone size: -; D gene: TRBD1; J gene: TRBJ2-5; CDR3 DNA: TGTGCCTGGAGGCAAGACAGGGGGTGGCAAGAGACCCAGTACTTC; CDR3 protein: CAWRQDRGWQETQYF
V gene: TRBV7-9; clone size: -; D gene: -; J gene: TRBJ1-1; CDR3 DNA: TGTGCCAGCAGCTTACATGAGAACACTGAAGCTTTCTTT; CDR3 protein: CASSLHENTEAFF
V gene: TRBV29-1; clone size: -; D gene: -; J gene: TRBJ1-1; CDR3 DNA: TGCAGCGTTGAAAGTAGGCAGAACACTGAAGCTTTCTTT; CDR3 protein: CSVESRQNTEAFF
V gene: TRBV19; clone size: -; D gene: -; J gene: TRBJ2-1; CDR3 DNA: TGTGCCACCAATGGGGGCGGGACCTACAATGAGCAGTTCTTC; CDR3 protein: CATNGGGTYNEQFF
V gene: TRBV20-1; clone size: -; D gene: TRBD1; J gene: TRBJ2-1; CDR3 DNA: TGCAGTGCTAGTGACAGGGTTGAGCAGTTCTTC; CDR3 protein: CSASDRVEQFF
V gene: TRBV18; clone size: -; D gene: -; J gene: TRBJ2-5; CDR3 DNA: TGTGCCAGCTCCCGAGGGGAGTCAGGAGAGACCCAGTACTTC; CDR3 protein: CASSRGESGETQYF
V gene: TRBV6-1; clone size: few; D gene: -; J gene: TRBJ2-6; CDR3 DNA: TGTGCCAGCAGTGAAGGGGGCAGGGCAATCTCTGGGGCCAACGTCCTGACTTTC; CDR3 protein: CASSEGGRAISGANVLTF
V gene: TRBV10-1; clone size: -; D gene: -; J gene: TRBJ2-5; CDR3 DNA: TGCGCCAGCAGTGAGTCAAGCGCCCAAGAGACCCAGTACTTC; CDR3 protein: CASSESSAQETQYF
V gene: TRBV19; clone size: -; D gene: -; J gene: TRBJ1-5; CDR3 DNA: TGTGCCAGTAGTATAAAGTACGGGGGGATAAGCAATCAGCCCCAGCATTTT; CDR3 protein: CASSIKYGGISNQPQHF
V gene: TRBV19; clone size: -; D gene: -; J gene: TRBJ2-5; CDR3 DNA: TGTGCCAGTAGTCCGGGACTTCAAGAGACCCAGTACTTC; CDR3 protein: CASSPGLQETQYF
V gene: TRBV5-4; clone size: -; D gene: -; J gene: TRBJ1-2; CDR3 DNA: TGTGCCAGCAGCTTGGGTGGGGGACCTGGCTACACCTTC; CDR3 protein: CASSLGGGPGYTF
V gene: TRBV7-2; clone size: -; D gene: TRBD2; J gene: TRBJ2-1; CDR3 DNA: TGTGCCAGCAGCTTACCTTGGTGGGGCGGGAGGGCCTCATATGAGCAGTTCTTC; CDR3 protein: CASSLPWWGGRASYEQFF
V gene: TRBV30; clone size: -; D gene: -; J gene: TRBJ1-4; CDR3 DNA: TGTGCCTGGAGTCTCCACCGTAATGAAAAACTGTTTTTT; CDR3 protein: CAWSLHRNEKLFF
V gene: TRBV10-2; clone size: -; D gene: -; J gene: TRBJ1-2; CDR3 DNA: TGCGCCAGCAGTGAGAGGGGGAACTATGGCTACACCTTC; CDR3 protein: CASSERGNYGYTF
V gene: TRBV28; clone size: few; D gene: -; J gene: TRBJ2-3; CDR3 DNA: TGTGCCAGCAGTATCGCGAAGGCAGGGAAAGGGGCAGATACGCAGTATTTT; CDR3 protein: CASSIAKAGKGADTQYF
V gene: TRBV19; clone size: -; D gene: -; J gene: TRBJ1-5; CDR3 DNA: TGTGCCAGTAGTTTGACCGTGGGGCAGGGCAATCAGCCCCAGCATTTT; CDR3 protein: CASSLTVGQGNQPQHF
V gene: TRBV19; clone size: -; D gene: -; J gene: TRBJ1-4; CDR3 DNA: TGTGCCAGTAGTATCACCGGGACAAATGAAAAACTGTTTTTT; CDR3 protein: CASSITGTNEKLFF
V gene: TRBV5-4; clone size: -; D gene: -; J gene: TRBJ1-1; CDR3 DNA: TGTGCCAGCAGCTTGGCAAACATGAACACTGAAGCTTTCTTT; CDR3 protein: CASSLANMNTEAFF
V gene: TRBV10-1; clone size: -; D gene: -; J gene: TRBJ2-7; CDR3 DNA: TGCGCCAGCAGTGAAGGGAGCTCCTACGAGCAGTACTTC; CDR3 protein: CASSEGSSYEQYF
V gene: TRBV9; clone size: -; D gene: -; J gene: TRBJ2-7; CDR3 DNA: TGTGCCAGCAGCCCGCGGCTGAGCGGGTTCGGCAACGAGCAGTACTTC; CDR3 protein: CASSPRLSGFGNEQYF
V gene: TRBV27; clone size: -; D gene: -; J gene: TRBJ2-5; CDR3 DNA: TGTGCCAGCAGTTCCCGGGGGGAGACCCAGTACTTC; CDR3 protein: CASSSRGETQYF
V gene: TRBV9; clone size: -; D gene: TRBD1; J gene: TRBJ2-7; CDR3 DNA: TGTGCCAGCAGCGGCGGACAGGGGTCCTACGAGCAGTACTTC; CDR3 protein: CASSGGQGSYEQYF
V gene: TRBV19; clone size: -; D gene: -; J gene: TRBJ2-1; CDR3 DNA: TGTGCCAGTAGTCCTACCCGGCAGGGACATGAGCAGTTCTTC; CDR3 protein: CASSPTRQGHEQFF
V gene: TRBV9; clone size: few; D gene: -; J gene: TRBJ2-7; CDR3 DNA: TGTGCCAGCAGCCTACGACAAGCGGCAGGGAGCCACGAGCAGTACTTC; CDR3 protein: CASSLRQAAGSHEQYF
V gene: TRBV27; clone size: -; D gene: TRBD1; J gene: TRBJ1-5; CDR3 DNA: TGTGCCAGCAGCTCTCAGGACAGGGGCTTTAGCAATCAGCCCCAGCATTTT; CDR3 protein: CASSSQDRGFSNQPQHF